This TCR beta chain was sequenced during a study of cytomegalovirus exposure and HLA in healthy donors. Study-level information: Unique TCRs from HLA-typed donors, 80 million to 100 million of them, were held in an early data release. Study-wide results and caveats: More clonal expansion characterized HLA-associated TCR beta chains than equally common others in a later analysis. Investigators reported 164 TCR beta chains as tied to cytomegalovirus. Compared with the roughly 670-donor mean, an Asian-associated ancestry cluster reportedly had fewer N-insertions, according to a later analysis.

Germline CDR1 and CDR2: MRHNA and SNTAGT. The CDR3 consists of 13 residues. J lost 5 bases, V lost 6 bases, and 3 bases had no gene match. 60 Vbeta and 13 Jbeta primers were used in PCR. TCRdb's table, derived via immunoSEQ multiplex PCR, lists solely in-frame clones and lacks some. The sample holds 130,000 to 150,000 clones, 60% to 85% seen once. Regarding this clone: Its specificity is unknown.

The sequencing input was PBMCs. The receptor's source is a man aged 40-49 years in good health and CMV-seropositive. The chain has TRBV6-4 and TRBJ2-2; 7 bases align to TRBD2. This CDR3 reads CASRASGTGELFF. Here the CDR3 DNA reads TGTGCCAGCAGGGCTAGCGGTACCGGGGAGCTGTTTTTT.